Listed here are 12 T cell receptor beta chains from one sample, sequenced in a study of OX40 agonist ivuxolimab in advanced cancers. Data came from immunoSEQ multiplex PCR; TCRdb stores just in-frame clones and leaves some out. The sample contains tens of thousands of clones, roughly 84% of which appear only once. The sample in question was CD4+ or CD8+ T cells sorted from blood, obtained in a trial of the OX40 agonist ivuxolimab. These receptors originate from an adult with an advanced solid tumor such as melanoma, head and neck, liver or kidney cancer.

The chain employs TRBV9 and TRBJ2-1; a weak D match, TRBD2 (7 bases). The V end lost 5 bases, the J end lost 4 bases, and 19 bases lay between the germline ends. CDR3 length: 16 residues. Germline CDR1 and CDR2: SGDLS and YYNGEE. For the CDR3, the DNA is TGTGCCAGCAGTAGGGGGGAGGGTTTGTCGTACAATGAGCAGTTCTTC. Protein: CASSRGEGLSYNEQFF.

In DNA form, the CDR3 reads TGTGCCAGCAGCCCAGGGTTGGGACAAGAGACCCAGTACTTC. Its protein product is CASSPGLGQETQYF. This chain joins TRBV11-3 and TRBJ2-5, with D perhaps TRBD1 (5 bases). V gave up 5 bases and J gave up 2 bases, with 12 bases separating them. Germline V gene sequence: CDR1 SGHNT, CDR2 YENEEA. This CDR3 is built from 14 residues.

The chain uses TRBV5-4 and TRBJ2-1; 8 positions match TRBD1. CDR1 is SGHNT, CDR2 YYREEE, per germline (reference sequence). This CDR3 is 15 amino acids long. With 1 base clipped from V and 4 bases from J, the junction kept 4 bases outside the gene matches. The CDR3 loop is CASSLRTGQYNEQFF. CDR3 sequence (DNA): TGTGCCAGCAGCTTGAGGACAGGGCAGTACAATGAGCAGTTCTTC.

In its sample, this clone was seen once. V is TRBV11-3 and J is TRBJ2-2; D call uncertain. CDR1 and CDR2 (germline): SGHNT, YENEEA. The CDR3 extends over 11 amino acids. Trimming shortened V by 1 base and J by 10 bases, and 4 bases separated the two germline ends. The DNA for the CDR3 is TGTGCCAGCAGCTTAGTTTCGGAGCTGTTTTTT. Amino acids: CASSLVSELFF. The full variable domain, in which reference TRBV11-3 and TRBJ2-2 provide the parts outside the CDR3, is EAGVVQSPRYKIIEKKQPVAFWCNPISGHNTLYWYLQNLGQGPELLIRYENEEAVDDSQLPKDRFSAERLKGVDSTLKIQPAELGDSAVYLCASSLVSELFFGEGSRLTVL.

This clone was seen more than once but under ten times. This chain links TRBV5-6 with TRBJ2-7; no firm D call. Trimming took off 1 base at V and 5 bases at J, with 4 bases between the two ends. The CDR3 length is 11 residues. Germline CDR1 and CDR2: SGHDT and YYEEEE. The CDR3, as DNA: TGTGCCAGCAGCTTGTACGACGAGCAGTACTTC. It yields the protein CASSLYDEQYF.

V usage is TRBV5-1 and J usage is TRBJ2-3; no definite D call. Trimming shortened V by 2 bases and J by 4 bases, and 8 bases separated the two germline ends. The CDR3 contains 13 residues. Germline loops: CDR1 SGHRS, CDR2 YFSETQ. The CDR3 is CASSLERSDTQYF. The DNA for the CDR3 is TGCGCCAGCAGCTTAGAGAGATCAGATACGCAGTATTTT.

The chain employs TRBV7-9 and TRBJ2-1; 10 bases line up with TRBD1. Germline V gene lookup returns CDR1 SEHNR and CDR2 FQNEAQ (reference sequence). The ends lost 4 bases at V and 2 bases at J; junction bases unmatched: 2. The CDR3 totals 15 residues. CDR3 nucleotide sequence: TGTGCCAGCAGCTCCGGACAGGGGGCCTACAATGAGCAGTTCTTC. As protein: CASSSGQGAYNEQFF.

The sample holds one count of this clone. The J gene is TRBJ1-5, the V gene TRBV7-7; D unresolved. There are 10 residues in the CDR3. Looked up from germline, CDR1 is SSHAT and CDR2 is FNYEAQ (reference sequence). CDR3 in DNA: TGTAGCCGGAGCAATCAGCCCCAGCATTTT. Amino acid sequence: CSRSNQPQHF.

The CDR3 bases are TGTGCCAGCAGCTCCTTTAGCGGGGGGGTCCCAGAGACCCAGTACTTC. Translating it yields CASSSFSGGVPETQYF. This chain connects TRBV7-2 to TRBJ2-5; TRBD2 aligns across 11 bases. CDR1 is SGHTA and CDR2 is FQGNSA in the germline V gene. V lost 4 bases, J lost 4 bases, and 8 bases stayed unmatched. The CDR3 is 16 amino acids.

The chain employs TRBV9 and TRBJ2-5, with D uncertain. Between the trimmed V and J ends, which lost 4 bases and 2 bases, there was a span of 18 bases. This CDR3 has 16 residues. In germline, CDR1 is SGDLS, CDR2 YYNGEE. In DNA form, the CDR3 reads TGTGCCAGCAGCCCTCTTGGAGTACACTTGCAAGAGACCCAGTACTTC. This sequence encodes CASSPLGVHLQETQYF.

The chain joins TRBV6-5 to TRBJ1-2, with D possibly being TRBD1 (6 bases). The ends were cut back, 6 bases at V and 5 bases at J, with 10 bases in the middle. The CDR3 is 12 residues long. The germline CDR1 and CDR2 sequences are MNHEY and SVGAGI. The CDR3 region is CASSQGIYGYTF. CDR3 in DNA: TGTGCCAGCAGCCAGGGGATATATGGCTACACCTTC.

The V gene is TRBV18, the J gene TRBJ2-1; tentative D call: TRBD1 (6 bases). Per the germline V gene, CDR1 is KGHSH and CDR2 is LQKENI. V gave up 3 bases and J gave up 7 bases, with 10 bases separating them. CDR3 size: 13 residues. The DNA of the CDR3 is TGTGCCAGCTCACCTCAGAGGGGGAATGAGCAGTTCTTC. Residues: CASSPQRGNEQFF. The variable domain in full, completed from reference TRBV18 and TRBJ2-1, reads NAGVMQNPRHLVRRRGQEARLRCSPMKGHSHVYWYRQLPEEGLKFMVYLQKENIIDESGMPKERFSAEFPKEGPSILRIQQVVRGDSAAYFCASSPQRGNEQFFGPGTRLTVL.